This T cell receptor beta chain stems from a study of T cell repertoires and HLA-DP antigens (dated by TCRdb to the late 2010s). Describing the broader study: An in vitro model of CD4+ T cell alloreactivity against allogeneic HLA-DP presented by transduced HeLa cells was used in the study. The two alloantigens modelled structurally similar versus dissimilar alloantigens, differing from self at one and 9 to 11 peptide-binding groove amino acids, respectively. Of the three donors, two were male and one was female, and their ages ranged from the 18-to-29 age band up to the 60-to-69 age band. The average DNA input was roughly 210 ng for sorted CD137+CD4+ samples versus roughly 1,100 ng for pre-culture CD4+ samples. Beyond this particular receptor, the publication reports: Sorted CD137+ cells showed similar clonality against both alloantigens, at roughly 0.4, which was much higher than the approximately 0.037 seen in pre-culture samples. Before culture, most of the alloreactive clones could not be detected, and their cumulative frequency seemed to be lower for one alloantigen than for the other. Contaminating CD137-negative cells in sorted fractions might have affected detection of rare CDR3 sequences. Clones undetected before culture had an average cumulative frequency of approximately 36% against one allele versus 50% to 65% against the other. Limitations included only a few donors, a non-physiological HeLa antigen-presenting system, and the use of total CD4+ responder cells. Within each donor, the clones reacting to one allele showed little overlap with those reacting to the other, and across donors, clones targeting the same allele were almost never shared. Separate analysis of naive and memory CD4+ repertoires was not performed.

Interpreted against the paper, the label on the sample indicates: CD137+ CD4 T cells sorted after culture with HeLa expressing allogeneic HLA-DP. HeLa stimulator cells were retrovirally transduced with HLA-DPA1/DPB1, HLA-DM, invariant chain and CD80 to act as antigen-presenting cells. Once expanded for roughly 15 days, the cultured CD4+ cells were restimulated for approximately 25 h using HeLa cells that expressed the same allogeneic DPB1. Untouched CD4+ T cells were isolated from Ficoll-separated PBMC through negative selection with magnetic beads, and an average purity of almost 98% was reached. CD4+ responders were cocultured with 100 Gy-irradiated HeLa cells at a 3:1 ratio in medium containing roughly 55 U/mL IL-2 and around 10% human AB serum. Following restimulation, magnetic bead sorting enriched CD137+ activated cells to an average purity of roughly 95%. Untouched CD4+ T cells were isolated from Ficoll-separated PBMC with magnetic beads, reaching approximately 98% purity with negligible CD8+ contamination. Donors were three healthy blood donors whose buffy coats supplied peripheral blood mononuclear cells. Each of the three donors was CMV seronegative. The DNeasy Blood & Tissue Kit was used to extract genomic DNA. For each subject, genomic DNA from sorted CD137+CD4+ cells and from pre-culture CD4+ baseline samples underwent TCRB sequencing.

The immunoSEQ multiplex PCR, with forward primers for 54 TRBV segments and reverse primers for 13 TRBJ segments, was used to amplify TCRB CDR3 regions. Cultured samples were sequenced at survey resolution with a target of over 55,000 T cell genomes. Sequencing of the amplicons on an Illumina HiSeq System generated 87 bp reads spanning the CDR3. Regarding the original processing steps: Reads were corrected for PCR and sequencing errors, and CDR3 regions were defined by alignment to IMGT reference sequences. Synthetic template pools were used to estimate template counts and unique rearrangement counts. Clonality was computed by subtracting Pielou's evenness from 1. The Daley-Smith estimator was used to estimate richness. Repertoire overlap was measured with Morisita's index. Clones present in cultured samples but not detected in the pre-culture repertoire of the same donor were defined as low-abundance clones. What TCRdb holds here is the immuneACCESS table cut down to in-frame rearrangements. Part of the clones is not present; checked against another copy, under half of the missing clones reflect an unresolved V gene, and the others are unexplained. V, J and clone size reflect that table, while D and trimming were determined from the DNA. The sample table holds roughly 400 clones, of which around 71% were seen once. The ten largest clones capture about 42% of the sample.

Including cysteine and phenylalanine, the CDR3 has 16 amino acids. Here the CDR3 DNA is all that survives: 48 bases in frame from base 1. CDR1 and CDR2 were assigned from the germline V gene (reference sequence) as SGHKS and YYEKEE. V ends up 4 bases short and J 3 bases short, with an unmatched junction base count of 10. Details on this clone: Per-base quality was not reported, and no clone a single base away is much larger than it.

This receptor was obtained from a woman in her late teens or twenties in good health and CMV-seronegative. The specimen was alloreactive CD137+ CD4+ T cells from cultured PBMCs. Explained via the paper, the cell subset or site label denotes: CD137+ CD4+ cells sorted after around 24 h restimulation with the allogeneic HLA-DP-expressing HeLa cells. This chain is built from TRBV5-5 and TRBJ1-5, with 7 middle bases fitting TRBD1. CDR3 sequence: CASSPTPGQINQPQHF. The sequence in DNA is TGTGCCAGCAGCCCAACCCCGGGACAGATCAATCAGCCCCAGCATTTT.